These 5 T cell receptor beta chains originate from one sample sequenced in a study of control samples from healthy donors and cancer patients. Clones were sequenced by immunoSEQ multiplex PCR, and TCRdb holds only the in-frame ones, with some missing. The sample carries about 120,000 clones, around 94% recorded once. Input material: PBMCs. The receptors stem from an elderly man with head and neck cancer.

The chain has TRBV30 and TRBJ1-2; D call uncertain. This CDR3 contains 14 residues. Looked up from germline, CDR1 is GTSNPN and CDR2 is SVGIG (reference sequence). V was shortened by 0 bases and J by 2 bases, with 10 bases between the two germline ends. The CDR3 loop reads CAWSVRRVNYGYTF. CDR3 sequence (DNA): TGTGCCTGGAGTGTACGTCGGGTCAACTATGGCTACACCTTC. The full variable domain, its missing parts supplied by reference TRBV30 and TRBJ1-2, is SQTIHQWPATLVQPVGSPLSLECTVEGTSNPNLYWYRQAAGRGLQLLFYSVGIGQISSEVPQNLSASRPQDRQFILSSKKLLLSDSGFYLCAWSVRRVNYGYTFGSGTRLTVV.

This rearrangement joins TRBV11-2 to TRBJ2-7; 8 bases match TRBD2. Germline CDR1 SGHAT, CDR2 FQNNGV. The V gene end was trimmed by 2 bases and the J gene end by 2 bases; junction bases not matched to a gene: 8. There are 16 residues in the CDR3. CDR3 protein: CASSLTVRREAYEQYF. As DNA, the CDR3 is TGTGCCAGCAGCTTAACAGTGCGGCGGGAGGCCTACGAGCAGTACTTC.

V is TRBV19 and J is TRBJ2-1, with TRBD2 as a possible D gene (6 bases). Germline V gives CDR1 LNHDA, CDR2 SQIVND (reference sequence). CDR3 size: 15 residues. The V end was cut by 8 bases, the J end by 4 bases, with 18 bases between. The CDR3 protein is CASHSLGSGYNEQFF. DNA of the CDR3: TGTGCCAGTCATTCGCTGGGTAGCGGATACAATGAGCAGTTCTTC.

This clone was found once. The CDR3 loop is CAISEKGTDEQYF. The CDR3 coding sequence is TGTGCCATCAGTGAAAAGGGTACGGACGAGCAGTACTTC. J is TRBJ2-7 and V is TRBV10-3; no reliable D call. From germline, CDR1 is ENHRY and CDR2 SYGVKD. Deletions cut 3 bases from V and 5 bases from J, with 11 bases between. This CDR3 spans 13 amino acids.

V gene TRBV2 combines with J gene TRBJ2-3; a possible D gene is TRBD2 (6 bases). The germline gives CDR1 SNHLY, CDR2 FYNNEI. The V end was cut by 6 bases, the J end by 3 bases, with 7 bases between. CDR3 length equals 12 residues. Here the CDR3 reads CASRRGTDTQYF. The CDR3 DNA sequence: TGTGCCAGCAGACGGGGGACAGATACGCAGTATTTT.